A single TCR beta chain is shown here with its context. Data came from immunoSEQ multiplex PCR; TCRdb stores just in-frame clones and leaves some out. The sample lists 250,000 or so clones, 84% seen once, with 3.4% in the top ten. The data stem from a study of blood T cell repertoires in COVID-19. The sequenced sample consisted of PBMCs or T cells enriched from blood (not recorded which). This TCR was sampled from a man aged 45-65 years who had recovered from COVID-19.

The CDR3 sequence: CASSSNQPQHF. The CDR3 coding sequence is TGTGCCAGTAGTTCGAATCAGCCCCAGCATTTT. J is TRBJ1-5 and V is TRBV19; D unresolved. This CDR3 is 11 amino acids long. Germline values: CDR1 LNHDA, CDR2 SQIVND (reference sequence). Trimming removed 5 bases from V and 4 bases from J, with 3 bases in between.